One and the same sample provided the 24 T cell receptor beta chains below, sequenced in a study of technical replicates of blood from several donors listed by TCRdb under 2017. Library preparation used the immunoSEQ multiplex PCR assay. Not all clones reach the TCRdb copy of this immuneACCESS table, which keeps in-frame sequences only. Checked studies attribute under half of the gap to unresolved V genes and leave the rest unexplained. Within this sample are some 90,000 clones, with approximately 95% of them counted one time only. Jointly, the top ten make up about 0.36% of the sample. Material: T cells isolated from PBMCs. The receptors shown here come from a human donor in good health.

This clone was picked up a small number of times. The V and J genes are TRBV7-9 and TRBJ1-2; 7 bases map to TRBD1. Germline-derived CDR1 and CDR2 are SEHNR and FQNEAQ (reference sequence). CDR3 length equals 15 residues. V trimming: 3 bases; J trimming: 6 bases; junction bases outside the gene matches: 10. The CDR3 DNA reads TGTGCCAGCAGCTTGGGTCCTTTACAGGGGCATGGCTACACCTTC. It codes for CASSLGPLQGHGYTF.

The chain's CDR3 is CASSYKVAGRNEQFF. CDR3 bases: TGTGCCAGCAGTTACAAGGTAGCGGGACGCAATGAGCAGTTCTTC. This chain joins TRBV6-5 and TRBJ2-1; 8 bases fit TRBD2. V shed 2 bases, J shed 6 bases, and the junction held 6 bases outside the gene matches. Germline V CDR1 and CDR2: MNHEY, SVGAGI. There are 15 residues in the CDR3.

This chain joins TRBV27 and TRBJ1-3; D possibly corresponds to TRBD1 (5 bases). V was pared by 3 bases and J by 3 bases, with 18 bases between. The germline gives CDR1 MNHEY, CDR2 SMNVEV (reference sequence). This CDR3 is 17 amino acids long. The chain's CDR3 is CASSFKSGKGSGNTIYF. CDR3 nucleotide sequence: TGTGCCAGCAGTTTTAAGTCAGGGAAAGGTAGTGGAAACACCATATATTTT.

This chain joins TRBV7-3 and TRBJ1-1; the D gene is possibly TRBD1 (6 bases). Germline-derived CDR1 and CDR2 are SGHTA and FQGTGA. The CDR3 covers 13 residues. The germline V and J ends were trimmed by 0 bases and 7 bases, with 9 bases remaining between them. CDR3 coding DNA: TGTGCCAGCAGCTTAACTGAGACAGGTGAAGCTTTCTTT. It yields the protein CASSLTETGEAFF.

V and J are TRBV28 and TRBJ2-7; possible D gene TRBD2, 6 bases. V dropped 2 bases and J dropped 2 bases, with 13 bases sitting between them. Germline CDR1 MDHEN, CDR2 SYDVKM. The CDR3 has 15 amino acids. The DNA of the CDR3 is TGTGCCAGCAGTTTAGCGGCGGGATTTGCCTACGAGCAGTACTTC. It specifies CASSLAAGFAYEQYF.

V and J are TRBV28 and TRBJ2-5; possible D gene TRBD1, 6 bases. Trimming cost V 11 bases and J 2 bases, with 12 bases left between them. The CDR3 loop spans 12 amino acids. The germline V gene encodes CDR1 MDHEN and CDR2 SYDVKM. This CDR3 reads CAAGDKQETQYF. The CDR3 nucleotides are TGTGCCGCAGGGGACAAACAAGAGACCCAGTACTTC. The entire variable domain, with the rest obtained from reference TRBV28 and TRBJ2-5, is as follows: DVKVTQSSRYLVKRTGEKVFLECVQDMDHENMFWYRQDPGLGLRLIYFSYDVKMKEKGDIPEGYSVSREKKERFSLILESASTNQTSMYLCAAGDKQETQYFGPGTRLLVL.

The CDR3 spells CATRRTGGNEQFF. In DNA, the CDR3 is TGTGCCACCAGACGGACAGGGGGGAATGAGCAGTTCTTC. The chain combines TRBV15 with TRBJ2-1; 10 bases are a match to TRBD1. Germline V gene lookup returns CDR1 LNHNV and CDR2 YYDKDF (reference sequence). Trimming removed 6 bases from V and 7 bases from J; junction bases left unmatched: 3. CDR3 length equals 13 residues.

This chain joins TRBV28 and TRBJ1-1, with TRBD1 matching 9 bases. The germline V gene encodes CDR1 MDHEN and CDR2 SYDVKM. V dropped 2 bases and J dropped 10; count of bases not matched to a gene: 8. The CDR3 consists of 14 residues. CDR3 nucleotides: TGTGCCAGCAGTTTAACGGGACAGGGACAGGGAGCTTTCTTT. As protein: CASSLTGQGQGAFF. Full variable domain (rest looked up from reference TRBV28 and TRBJ1-1): DVKVTQSSRYLVKRTGEKVFLECVQDMDHENMFWYRQDPGLGLRLIYFSYDVKMKEKGDIPEGYSVSREKKERFSLILESASTNQTSMYLCASSLTGQGQGAFFGQGTRLTVV.

The chain links TRBV13 to TRBJ2-7, with D possibly TRBD1 on 6 matching bases. Germline V CDR1 and CDR2: PRHDT, FYEKMQ (reference sequence). The germline V and J ends were trimmed by 5 bases and 0 bases, with 11 bases remaining between them. The CDR3 extends over 14 amino acids. The CDR3 DNA follows: TGTGCCAGCAGCGCGGACAGAACCTCCTACGAGCAGTACTTC. Translating gives CASSADRTSYEQYF. Full variable domain (outside the CDR3, taken from reference TRBV13 and TRBJ2-7): AAGVIQSPRHLIKEKRETATLKCYPIPRHDTVYWYQQGPGQDPQFLISFYEKMQSDKGSIPDRFSAQQFSDYHSELNMSSLELGDSALYFCASSADRTSYEQYFGPGTRLTVT.

V usage is TRBV6-5 and J usage is TRBJ2-7, with D perhaps matching TRBD1 (6 bases). The CDR3 consists of 11 residues. V was cut by 6 bases and J by 5 bases, with 8 bases left in between. Germline V gene data show CDR1 as MNHEY and CDR2 as SVGAGI. The CDR3 DNA reads TGTGCCAGCAGCCAGGGGAACGAGCAGTACTTC. Protein product: CASSQGNEQYF.

This clone was observed once. The chain recombines TRBV27 with TRBJ2-2, with unresolved D. Germline V gene sequence: CDR1 MNHEY, CDR2 SMNVEV (reference sequence). CDR3 length: 15 residues. V was trimmed by 6 bases and J by 2 bases, leaving 13 bases between them. CDR3 DNA sequence: TGTGCCAGCAGGACGACACATACCAACACCGGGGAGCTGTTTTTT. Amino acids: CASRTTHTNTGELFF.

The chain links TRBV6-5 to TRBJ2-6, with unresolved D. This CDR3 spans 14 amino acids. V was shortened by 7 bases and J by 2 bases, with 9 bases between the two germline ends. Per the germline V gene, CDR1 is MNHEY and CDR2 is SVGAGI. CDR3 coding DNA: TGTGCCAGCACATGGAGTACTGGGGCCAACGTCCTGACTTTC. Protein sequence: CASTWSTGANVLTF.

V gene TRBV5-6 combines with J gene TRBJ1-2; 9 bases align to TRBD1. V shed 1 base, J shed 14 bases, and the junction held 9 bases outside the gene matches. The CDR3 is 13 amino acids. Germline-derived CDR1 and CDR2 are SGHDT and YYEEEE. This chain's CDR3 is CASSLSTGGPGTF. CDR3 nucleotide sequence: TGTGCCAGCAGCTTGTCGACAGGGGGTCCCGGGACCTTC.

This chain joins TRBV19 and TRBJ1-3, with D unclear. The CDR3 contains 15 residues. V lost 7 bases to trimming and J lost 4 bases, with 17 bases between them. Germline V gives CDR1 LNHDA, CDR2 SQIVND (reference sequence). CDR3 sequence: CASTPRPGGGNTIYF. The CDR3 DNA follows: TGTGCCAGTACCCCTCGGCCGGGTGGGGGAAACACCATATATTTT. The entire variable domain, with the rest obtained from reference TRBV19 and TRBJ1-3, is as follows: DGGITQSPKYLFRKEGQNVTLSCEQNLNHDAMYWYRQDPGQGLRLIYYSQIVNDFQKGDIAEGYSVSREKKESFPLTVTSAQKNPTAFYLCASTPRPGGGNTIYFGEGSWLTVV.

About this clone: In the same sample, other DNA sequences code for this CDR3. The chain carries TRBV7-9 and TRBJ2-7; perhaps TRBD2 as D (5 bases). Germline V gene lookup returns CDR1 SEHNR and CDR2 FQNEAQ (reference sequence). The V end lost 5 bases, the J end lost 3 bases, and 8 bases lay between the germline ends. The CDR3 length is 12 residues. Written as DNA, the CDR3 is TGTGCCAGCAGCCTCGGGGTCTACGAGCAGTACTTC. Amino acids: CASSLGVYEQYF.

The rearrangement uses TRBV15 and TRBJ1-5, with a weak D call TRBD1 (6 bases). The CDR3 runs to 14 residues. Deletions cut 3 bases from V and 3 bases from J, with 9 bases between. Germline-derived CDR1 and CDR2 are LNHNV and YYDKDF (reference sequence). The CDR3 here is CATSRWTDNQPQHF. The CDR3 DNA follows: TGTGCCACCAGCAGGTGGACAGACAATCAGCCCCAGCATTTT. Full variable domain (outside the CDR3, taken from reference TRBV15 and TRBJ1-5): DAMVIQNPRYQVTQFGKPVTLSCSQTLNHNVMYWYQQKSSQAPKLLFHYYDKDFNNEADTPDNFQSRRPNTSFCFLDIRSPGLGDTAMYLCATSRWTDNQPQHFGDGTRLSIL.

The V call is TRBV5-4, the J call TRBJ2-7; 11 bases fit TRBD1. This CDR3 region has 17 residues. With 2 bases clipped from V and 3 bases from J, the junction kept 10 bases outside the gene matches. Germline values: CDR1 SGHNT, CDR2 YYREEE (reference sequence). The CDR3 bases are TGTGCCAGCAGCTTTCCTAAAACCGGGACAGGGGGCTACGAGCAGTACTTC. Residues: CASSFPKTGTGGYEQYF. Supplemented by reference TRBV5-4 and TRBJ2-7, the full variable domain reads ETGVTQSPTHLIKTRGQQVTLRCSSQSGHNTVSWYQQALGQGPQFIFQYYREEENGRGNFPPRFSGLQFPNYSSELNVNALELDDSALYLCASSFPKTGTGGYEQYFGPGTRLTVT.

The gene calls are TRBV7-6 and TRBJ1-2; 9 nucleotides agree with TRBD1. The CDR3 length is 13 residues. CDR1 and CDR2 (germline): SGHVS, FNYEAQ. Trimming at V came to 5 bases and at J to 8 bases, leaving 6 bases not matched to a gene. CDR3 in amino acids: CASSPGQGYGYTF. As DNA, the CDR3 is TGTGCCAGCAGCCCGGGACAGGGCTACGGCTACACCTTC.

Written as DNA, the CDR3 is TGTGCCAGCATGGACAGGGTAACAGATACGCAGTATTTT. Amino acid sequence: CASMDRVTDTQYF. This chain uses TRBV6-1 with TRBJ2-3, with 8 bases fitting TRBD1. CDR1 MNHNS and CDR2 SASEGT come from the germline V gene. CDR3 length: 13 residues. J was trimmed by 3 bases and V by 7 bases; bases with no gene match: 3.

The chain combines TRBV2 with TRBJ1-2, with D maybe TRBD1 (6 bases). V was shortened by 6 bases and J by 2 bases, with 10 bases between the two germline ends. The CDR3 has 13 amino acids. Germline V gives CDR1 SNHLY, CDR2 FYNNEI. CDR3 residues: CASRVDRNYGYTF. The CDR3, as DNA: TGTGCCAGCAGGGTGGACAGAAACTATGGCTACACCTTC.

The chain has TRBV2 and TRBJ2-7; 11 bases agree with TRBD2. Trimming removed 6 bases from V and 2 bases from J; junction bases left unmatched: 6. The CDR3 sequence is 15 residues long. From germline, CDR1 is SNHLY and CDR2 FYNNEI. CDR3 sequence (DNA): TGTGCCAGCAGGGCCACTAGCGGGAGTCCCTACGAGCAGTACTTC. Translating gives CASRATSGSPYEQYF.

The J gene is TRBJ2-1, the V gene TRBV9; maybe TRBD1 (7 bases). This CDR3 is built from 15 residues. Trimming cost V 4 bases and J 4 bases, with 15 bases left between them. Germline-derived CDR1 and CDR2 are SGDLS and YYNGEE. The chain's CDR3 is CASSQGGTAYNEQFF. The CDR3 DNA reads TGTGCCAGCAGCCAAGGGGGGACAGCTTACAATGAGCAGTTCTTC.

CDR3 region: CASSQEGTGGNEKLFF. CDR3 bases: TGCGCCAGCAGCCAAGAAGGAACAGGGGGGAATGAAAAACTGTTTTTT. The rearrangement uses TRBV4-3 and TRBJ1-4; TRBD1 agrees at 8 bases. This CDR3 contains 16 residues. Germline V gene sequence: CDR1 LGHNA, CDR2 YSLEER. Unmatched junction bases numbered 5, after V lost 0 bases and J lost 5 bases.

The rearrangement joins TRBV5-1 to TRBJ2-1; 9 bases are a match to TRBD2. The germline V gene has CDR1 SGHRS and CDR2 YFSETQ. The V and J ends lost 4 bases and 1 base, in that order; junction bases with no gene match: 6. The CDR3 runs to 16 residues. CDR3 protein: CASSTIAGVSYNEQFF. For the CDR3, the DNA is TGCGCCAGCAGCACTATAGCGGGAGTATCCTACAATGAGCAGTTCTTC.